This T cell receptor (beta chain) was captured in a study of beta chain features in type 1 diabetes. The CDR3 contains 13 residues. Germline trimming cut 4 bases from V and 9 bases from J; bases unmatched to any gene: 8. Looked up from germline, CDR1 is LGHNA and CDR2 is YNFKEQ. Of the isolated RNA, all was reverse transcribed, and so the sequenced material was expressed TCRB transcripts. Naive, central memory and regulatory T cell samples averaged about 3.3 million immunoSEQ reads each. Here immunoSEQ multiplex PCR was the method, and the copy in TCRdb shows in-frame clones only, minus some. This repertoire shows 100,000 to 150,000 clones, about a sixth found once; its top ten account for approximately 2.2%. Researchers reported sorting CD4+ naive, central memory, regulatory and stem cell-like memory cells via CD45RO/CCR7/CD25/CD127/CD95/CD27. This clone was observed a handful of times. Its antigen is still unknown.

Study-level results: PCR may have favored shorter templates equally in patients and controls. Shortening that was moderate but significant affected the TCRB CDR3s of Type 1 diabetes patients in all four CD4+ subsets. Researchers could not determine here whether HLA type influences TCRB rearrangement.

What was sequenced was central memory CD4+ T cells from blood. This TCR came from a man between 25 and 39 years old with type 1 diabetes. The chain links TRBV4-2 to TRBJ2-5; 7 bases fit TRBD2. CDR3 sequence reads: CASSPPTSSAQYF. DNA for the CDR3: TGTGCCAGCAGCCCGCCGACTAGCTCGGCCCAGTACTTC.